The present entry profiles one T cell receptor beta chain with its context. The data belong to a study of blood T cells in healthy people across ages. Primed by a sample-barcoded 5' primer and a J-beta primer mix, a second PCR proceeded for about 7 to 11 cycles. CDR3-containing paired-end reads numbering at least 2.5 million came from each sample. TCRdb re-analysed the 5' RACE reads in MiXCR, keeping a single row per CDR3 protein. The sample includes more than 900,000 distinct CDR3 sequences, under 35% of them seen just once. This CDR3 is 16 amino acids long. Germline V lookup: CDR1 DFQATT, CDR2 SNEGSKA (reference sequence). J lost 13 bases, V lost 3 bases, and 21 bases had no gene match. These data also featured in a second study, about T cells of mothers and their children. This second report adds: RNA extracted was entirely used for cDNA synthesis, around 1.5 ug per 15 ul.

The sample was blood. The sequence was obtained from a woman aged 35 to 49 in good health. The chain carries TRBV20-1 and TRBJ2-4; the match to TRBD2 covers 7 bases. The CDR3 DNA reads TGCAGTGCTAGCCGACGAGCGGGGACCCTTTACAATGAGCAGTACTTC. This codes for CSASRRAGTLYNEQYF.